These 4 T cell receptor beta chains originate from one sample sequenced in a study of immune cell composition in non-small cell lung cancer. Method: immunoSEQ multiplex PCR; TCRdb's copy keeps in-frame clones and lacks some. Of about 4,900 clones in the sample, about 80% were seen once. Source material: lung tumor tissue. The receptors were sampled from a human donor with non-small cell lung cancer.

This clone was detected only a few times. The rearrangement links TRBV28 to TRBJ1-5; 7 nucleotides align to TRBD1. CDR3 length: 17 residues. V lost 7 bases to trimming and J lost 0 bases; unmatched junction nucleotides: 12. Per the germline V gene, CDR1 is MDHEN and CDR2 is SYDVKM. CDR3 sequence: CASIDRDRQISNQPQHF. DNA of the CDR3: TGTGCCAGCATTGACCGGGACAGACAAATTAGCAATCAGCCCCAGCATTTT.

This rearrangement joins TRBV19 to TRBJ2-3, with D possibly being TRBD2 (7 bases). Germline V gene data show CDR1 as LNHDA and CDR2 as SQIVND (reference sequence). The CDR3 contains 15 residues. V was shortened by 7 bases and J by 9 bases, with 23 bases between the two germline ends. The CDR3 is CASTLGRDNSQTQYF. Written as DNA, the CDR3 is TGTGCCAGTACTCTAGGGAGGGACAACAGCCAGACGCAGTATTTT.

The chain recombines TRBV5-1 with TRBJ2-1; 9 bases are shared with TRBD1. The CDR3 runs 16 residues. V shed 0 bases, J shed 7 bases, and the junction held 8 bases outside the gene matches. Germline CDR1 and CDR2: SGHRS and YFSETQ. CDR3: CASSLGGTGGSNEQFF. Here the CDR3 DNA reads TGCGCCAGCAGCTTGGGGGGTACAGGGGGCAGTAATGAGCAGTTCTTC.

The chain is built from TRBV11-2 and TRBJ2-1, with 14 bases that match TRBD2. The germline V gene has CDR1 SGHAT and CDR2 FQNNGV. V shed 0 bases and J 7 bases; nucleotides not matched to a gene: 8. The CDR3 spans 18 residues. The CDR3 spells CASSLDRRGLAGENEQFF. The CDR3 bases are TGTGCCAGCAGCTTAGATCGCAGGGGACTAGCGGGAGAGAATGAGCAGTTCTTC.